This TCR beta chain was sequenced in a study of cytomegalovirus exposure and HLA in healthy donors. The PCR was carried out with 60 Vbeta primers and 13 Jbeta primers. Libraries were prepared by immunoSEQ multiplex PCR; TCRdb keeps only in-frame clonotypes and omits some of them. Its table records 80,000 or so clones. CDR1 is LNHDA and CDR2 is SQIVND in the germline V gene (reference sequence). The CDR3 sequence is 15 residues long. Trimming took 1 base from V and 2 from J, leaving 11 bases between them. This TCR was sampled from a man in his fifties in good health and CMV-seropositive. The sequenced sample consisted of PBMCs. This chain connects TRBV19 to TRBJ1-1; D is ambiguous. The CDR3 sequence: CASSIGARSNTEAFF. Written as DNA, the CDR3 is TGTGCCAGTAGTATAGGTGCCAGGTCCAACACTGAAGCTTTCTTT.